Listed below are T cell receptor beta chains from one sample, sequenced in a study of blood T cell repertoires in COVID-19. Some clones are missing from TCRdb's copy, which holds only in-frame ones; the method was immunoSEQ multiplex PCR. The repertoire holds about 56,000 clones, with about 89% as singletons. Sequenced sample: peripheral blood. The receptor source for this set is a human donor in a cohort sampled during active COVID-19. CDR3s include the opening cysteine and the closing phenylalanine or tryptophan. D genes are given only for firm matches. Size tells how often a clone was seen (once, few, many) or the class of an expanded clone, and some rows leave it out.

v_call: TRBV6-5; d_call: TRBD1; j_call: TRBJ2-7; clone_size: -; cdr3_nt: TGTGCCAGCAGCCGGGACAGGAAAGTGTACGAGCAGTACTTC; cdr3_aa: CASSRDRKVYEQYF
v_call: TRBV5-1; d_call: TRBD2; j_call: TRBJ2-3; clone_size: -; cdr3_nt: TGCGCCAGCAGCTTGGGACTAGCGGGGGGGCATGATACGCAGTATTTT; cdr3_aa: CASSLGLAGGHDTQYF
v_call: TRBV7-2; d_call: -; j_call: TRBJ1-5; clone_size: -; cdr3_nt: TGTGCCAGCAGCCCAGAGGGGGACAAACAGCCCCAGCATTTT; cdr3_aa: CASSPEGDKQPQHF
v_call: TRBV4-1; d_call: -; j_call: TRBJ1-2; clone_size: -; cdr3_nt: TGCGCCAGCAGCCAACTGGGAGGGTATTATGGCTACACCTTC; cdr3_aa: CASSQLGGYYGYTF
v_call: TRBV5-1; d_call: -; j_call: TRBJ2-7; clone_size: -; cdr3_nt: TGCGCCAGCAGCTTGGCCATCCGGGACTACGAGCAGTACTTC; cdr3_aa: CASSLAIRDYEQYF
v_call: TRBV11-3; d_call: TRBD2; j_call: TRBJ2-5; clone_size: -; cdr3_nt: TGTGCCAGCAACCCGGGGACAGTAGCGGGGGGAAATCAAGAGACCCAGTACTTC; cdr3_aa: CASNPGTVAGGNQETQYF
v_call: TRBV5-6; d_call: -; j_call: TRBJ1-6; clone_size: -; cdr3_nt: TGTGCCAGCAGCTCGGACAGAGCCTATGGATCCCTCCACTTT; cdr3_aa: CASSSDRAYGSLHF
v_call: TRBV7-2; d_call: TRBD2; j_call: TRBJ2-5; clone_size: -; cdr3_nt: TGTGCCAGCAGTTTAGGGTCCAGCGGGGGCCAAGAGACCCAGTACTTC; cdr3_aa: CASSLGSSGGQETQYF
v_call: TRBV7-8; d_call: -; j_call: TRBJ2-2; clone_size: -; cdr3_nt: TGTGCCATCAGGGGAGGCCTTCTCGGGGAGCTGTTTTTT; cdr3_aa: CAIRGGLLGELFF
v_call: TRBV3-1/TRBV3-2; d_call: TRBD1; j_call: TRBJ2-3; clone_size: -; cdr3_nt: TGTGCCAGCAGCCGAAGCGAGGGGGCCGCAGATACGCAGTATTTT; cdr3_aa: CASSRSEGAADTQYF
v_call: TRBV7-2; d_call: -; j_call: TRBJ2-7; clone_size: few; cdr3_nt: TGTGCCAGCAGCTTAGCGAGCGACCGCTACGAGCAGTACTTC; cdr3_aa: CASSLASDRYEQYF
v_call: TRBV2; d_call: -; j_call: TRBJ1-3; clone_size: -; cdr3_nt: TGTGCCAGCAGTGAATTCCGGTTCTCTGGAAACACCATATATTTT; cdr3_aa: CASSEFRFSGNTIYF
v_call: TRBV25-1; d_call: -; j_call: TRBJ1-1; clone_size: -; cdr3_nt: TGTGCCAGCAGTGAACTAGTATCCGCGAACACTGAAGCTTTCTTT; cdr3_aa: CASSELVSANTEAFF
v_call: TRBV5-5; d_call: TRBD1; j_call: TRBJ2-1; clone_size: -; cdr3_nt: TGTGCCAGCAGCTTGGCGGGACAGGAATACAATGAGCAGTTCTTC; cdr3_aa: CASSLAGQEYNEQFF
v_call: TRBV5-1; d_call: TRBD1; j_call: TRBJ2-3; clone_size: -; cdr3_nt: TGCGCCAGCAGCTTGGAGGCGACAGGGAAGAGCACAGATACGCAGTATTTT; cdr3_aa: CASSLEATGKSTDTQYF
v_call: TRBV4-3; d_call: -; j_call: TRBJ1-6; clone_size: -; cdr3_nt: TGCGCCAGCAGCCAAGAGATGAATACAGGGAATTCACCCCTCCACTTT; cdr3_aa: CASSQEMNTGNSPLHF
v_call: TRBV6-5; d_call: TRBD1; j_call: TRBJ1-1; clone_size: once; cdr3_nt: TGTGCCAGCAGTTACTCGGAGACAGGGGGCACTGAAGCTTTCTTT; cdr3_aa: CASSYSETGGTEAFF
v_call: TRBV4-2; d_call: TRBD2; j_call: TRBJ2-2; clone_size: -; cdr3_nt: TGTGCCAGTAGCCACCGCCCTAGCGGGGGGGCCGATGCCGGGGAGCTGTTTTTT; cdr3_aa: CASSHRPSGGADAGELFF
v_call: TRBV7-8; d_call: TRBD2; j_call: TRBJ2-5; clone_size: -; cdr3_nt: TGTGCCAGCAGCTTACCAACTAGCGGGGGGATGGAGACCCAGTACTTC; cdr3_aa: CASSLPTSGGMETQYF
v_call: TRBV10-2; d_call: -; j_call: TRBJ2-1; clone_size: -; cdr3_nt: TGCGCCAGCAGTGCGGGCGGGAATGAGCAGTTCTTC; cdr3_aa: CASSAGGNEQFF
v_call: TRBV4-3; d_call: TRBD1; j_call: TRBJ1-4; clone_size: -; cdr3_nt: TGCGCCAGCAGCCAAGTAGAGGGGGCCTATGAAAAACTGTTTTTT; cdr3_aa: CASSQVEGAYEKLFF
v_call: TRBV7-2; d_call: -; j_call: TRBJ2-2; clone_size: -; cdr3_nt: TGTGCCAGCAGCTTAGATTCGGGGGTAGGCACCGGGGAGCTGTTTTTT; cdr3_aa: CASSLDSGVGTGELFF
v_call: TRBV30; d_call: -; j_call: TRBJ1-5; clone_size: few; cdr3_nt: TGTGCCTGGAGTCCACACCAGGGCGACAATCAGCCCCAGCATTTT; cdr3_aa: CAWSPHQGDNQPQHF
v_call: TRBV2; d_call: -; j_call: TRBJ1-1; clone_size: -; cdr3_nt: TGTGCCAGCGCCAGATTGGGATATGTCAGGGGCGGCACTGAAGCTTTCTTT; cdr3_aa: CASARLGYVRGGTEAFF
v_call: TRBV6-6; d_call: -; j_call: TRBJ2-5; clone_size: -; cdr3_nt: TGTGCCAGCACCCAGTGGGAGACCCAGTACTTC; cdr3_aa: CASTQWETQYF
v_call: TRBV4-3; d_call: TRBD2; j_call: TRBJ2-1; clone_size: -; cdr3_nt: TGCGCCAGCAGCCAAGGGTGGTTGGGGCGGGGGGGCCTTTTTGAGCAGTTCTTC; cdr3_aa: CASSQGWLGRGGLFEQFF
v_call: TRBV5-4; d_call: -; j_call: TRBJ1-2; clone_size: -; cdr3_nt: TGTGCCAGCAGCCCCCCCCCGGGACTTACTTACTATGGCTACACCTTC; cdr3_aa: CASSPPPGLTYYGYTF
v_call: TRBV2; d_call: -; j_call: TRBJ1-1; clone_size: -; cdr3_nt: TGTGCCAGCAGTGCTACAGGGCGGAACACTGAAGCTTTCTTT; cdr3_aa: CASSATGRNTEAFF
v_call: TRBV3-1/TRBV3-2; d_call: TRBD1; j_call: TRBJ2-7; clone_size: -; cdr3_nt: TGTGCCAGCAGCCGGGACAGCTCCTACGAGCAGTACTTC; cdr3_aa: CASSRDSSYEQYF
v_call: TRBV19; d_call: -; j_call: TRBJ1-6; clone_size: -; cdr3_nt: TGTGCCAGTACTAATCGTACAGGCATAAATAATTCACCCCTCCACTTT; cdr3_aa: CASTNRTGINNSPLHF
v_call: TRBV29-1; d_call: TRBD1; j_call: TRBJ2-4; clone_size: -; cdr3_nt: TGCAGCGTTGCGACAGGGGAAAACATTCAGTACTTC; cdr3_aa: CSVATGENIQYF
v_call: TRBV10-2; d_call: -; j_call: TRBJ2-3; clone_size: -; cdr3_nt: TGCGCCAGCGGAGGGATGGTCGAAGATACGCAGTATTTT; cdr3_aa: CASGGMVEDTQYF
v_call: TRBV29-1; d_call: -; j_call: TRBJ1-1; clone_size: -; cdr3_nt: TGCAGCGTTGAAAGAGGACATTCGAACACTGAAGCTTTCTTT; cdr3_aa: CSVERGHSNTEAFF
v_call: TRBV19; d_call: TRBD1; j_call: TRBJ2-7; clone_size: once; cdr3_nt: TGTGCCAGTAGTCCGGACAGGCTTGGGTACGAGCAGTACTTC; cdr3_aa: CASSPDRLGYEQYF
v_call: TRBV9; d_call: TRBD1; j_call: TRBJ2-2; clone_size: -; cdr3_nt: TGTGCCAGCAGCGTAGGGACAGGGGAATGGGGGGAGCTGTTTTTT; cdr3_aa: CASSVGTGEWGELFF
v_call: TRBV30; d_call: -; j_call: TRBJ1-4; clone_size: -; cdr3_nt: TGTGCCTGGAGTCCTGGGGCCACGTCTAATGAAAAACTGTTTTTT; cdr3_aa: CAWSPGATSNEKLFF
v_call: TRBV19; d_call: TRBD1; j_call: TRBJ2-1; clone_size: -; cdr3_nt: TGTGCCAGTAGTATTCGCTCTTCGGTACAGGGGGCGGCCAATGAGCAGTTCTTC; cdr3_aa: CASSIRSSVQGAANEQFF
v_call: TRBV7-9; d_call: TRBD2; j_call: TRBJ2-3; clone_size: -; cdr3_nt: TGTGCCAGCAGCACACGGGGGCTAGCGGGGGCGAGAGATACGCAGTATTTT; cdr3_aa: CASSTRGLAGARDTQYF
v_call: TRBV11-1; d_call: TRBD2; j_call: TRBJ2-1; clone_size: -; cdr3_nt: TGTGCCAGCAGCTTAGCTGGGACTAGCGGGGGACAAAAGCAGTTCTTC; cdr3_aa: CASSLAGTSGGQKQFF
v_call: TRBV19; d_call: TRBD2; j_call: TRBJ2-7; clone_size: -; cdr3_nt: TGTGCCAGTAGTATCGGGGGGAGCTCCTACGAGCAGTACTTC; cdr3_aa: CASSIGGSSYEQYF
v_call: TRBV10-1; d_call: -; j_call: TRBJ1-2; clone_size: few; cdr3_nt: TGCGCCAGCAGTGAGAGGGGTACCTATGGCTACACCTTC; cdr3_aa: CASSERGTYGYTF
v_call: TRBV4-3; d_call: -; j_call: TRBJ1-3; clone_size: -; cdr3_nt: TGCGCCAGCAGCCTTAACACGGCGGCTAGCTCTGGAAACACCATATATTTT; cdr3_aa: CASSLNTAASSGNTIYF
v_call: TRBV7-8; d_call: TRBD1; j_call: TRBJ1-3; clone_size: -; cdr3_nt: TGTGCCAGCAGCTCCCCGGGGACAGTAAACTCCGGAAACACCATATATTTT; cdr3_aa: CASSSPGTVNSGNTIYF
v_call: TRBV7-2; d_call: -; j_call: TRBJ1-5; clone_size: -; cdr3_nt: TGTGCCAGCAGCTTGGACAGCTATCAGCCCCAGCATTTT; cdr3_aa: CASSLDSYQPQHF
v_call: TRBV6-5; d_call: -; j_call: TRBJ2-7; clone_size: -; cdr3_nt: TGTGCCAGCAGTTATCTAGGGGGAATGGGATCGTACGAGCAGTACTTC; cdr3_aa: CASSYLGGMGSYEQYF
v_call: TRBV29-1; d_call: -; j_call: TRBJ1-2; clone_size: -; cdr3_nt: TGCAGCGTTGAAGCTTCCAGCTATGGCTACACCTTC; cdr3_aa: CSVEASSYGYTF